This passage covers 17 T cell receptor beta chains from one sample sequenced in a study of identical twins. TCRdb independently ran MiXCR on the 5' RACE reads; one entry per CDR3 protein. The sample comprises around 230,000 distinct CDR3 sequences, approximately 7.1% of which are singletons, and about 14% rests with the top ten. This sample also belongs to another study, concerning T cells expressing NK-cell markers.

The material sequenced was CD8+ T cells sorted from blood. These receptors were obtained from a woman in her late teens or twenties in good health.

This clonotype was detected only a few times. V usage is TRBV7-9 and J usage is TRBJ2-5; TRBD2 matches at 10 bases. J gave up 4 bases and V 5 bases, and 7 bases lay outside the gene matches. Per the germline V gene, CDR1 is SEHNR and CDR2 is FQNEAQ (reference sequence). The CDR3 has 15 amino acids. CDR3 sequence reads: CASSPGLALRETQYF. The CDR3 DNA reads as TGTGCCAGCAGCCCGGGACTAGCGTTGAGAGAGACCCAGTACTTC.

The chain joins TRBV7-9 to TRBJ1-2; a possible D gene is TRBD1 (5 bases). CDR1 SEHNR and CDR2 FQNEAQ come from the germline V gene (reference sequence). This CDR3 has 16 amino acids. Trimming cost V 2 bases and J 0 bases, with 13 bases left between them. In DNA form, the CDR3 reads TGTGCCAGCAGCTTATTACGCGGGGCTCCTAACTATGGCTACACCTTC. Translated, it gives CASSLLRGAPNYGYTF.

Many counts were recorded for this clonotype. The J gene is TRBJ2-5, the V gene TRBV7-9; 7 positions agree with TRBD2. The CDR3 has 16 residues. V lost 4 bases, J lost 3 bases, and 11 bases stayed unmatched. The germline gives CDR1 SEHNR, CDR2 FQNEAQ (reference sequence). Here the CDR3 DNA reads TGTGCCAGCAGCTCGACTACGGGACTAAGAGAAGAGACCCAGTACTTC. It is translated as CASSSTTGLREETQYF.

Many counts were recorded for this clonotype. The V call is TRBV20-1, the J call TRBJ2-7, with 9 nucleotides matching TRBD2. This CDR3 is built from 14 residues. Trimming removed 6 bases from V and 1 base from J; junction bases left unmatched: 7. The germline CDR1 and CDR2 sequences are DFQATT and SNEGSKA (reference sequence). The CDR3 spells CSANIAGESYEQYF. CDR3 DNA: TGCAGTGCCAATATAGCGGGGGAGTCCTACGAGCAGTACTTC.

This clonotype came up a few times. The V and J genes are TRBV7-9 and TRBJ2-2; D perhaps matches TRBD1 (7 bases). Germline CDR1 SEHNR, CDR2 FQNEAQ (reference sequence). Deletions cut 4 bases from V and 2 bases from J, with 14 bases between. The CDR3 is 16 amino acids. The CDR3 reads CASSYQGGRNTGELFF. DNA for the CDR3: TGTGCCAGCAGCTACCAGGGGGGAAGAAACACCGGGGAGCTGTTTTTT.

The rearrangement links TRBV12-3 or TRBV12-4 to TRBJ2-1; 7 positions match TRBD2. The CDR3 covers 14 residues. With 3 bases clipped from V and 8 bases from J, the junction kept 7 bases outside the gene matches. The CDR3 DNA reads TGTGCCAGCAGTTTTTTAGAGCGGGGAGATGAGCAGTTCTTC. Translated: CASSFLERGDEQFF.

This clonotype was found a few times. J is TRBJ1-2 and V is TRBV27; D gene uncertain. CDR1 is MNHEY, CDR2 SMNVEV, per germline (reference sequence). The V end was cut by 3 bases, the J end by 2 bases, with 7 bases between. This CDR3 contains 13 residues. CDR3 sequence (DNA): TGTGCCAGCAGTTTCGGCAACAACTATGGCTACACCTTC. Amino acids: CASSFGNNYGYTF.

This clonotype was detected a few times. This chain's CDR3 is CASSYPQVEQYF. CDR3 sequence (DNA): TGTGCCAGCAGTTACCCCCAAGTCGAGCAGTACTTC. The rearrangement links TRBV6-6 to TRBJ2-7; no definite D call. V gave up 2 bases and J gave up 6 bases, with 8 bases separating them. In germline, CDR1 is MNHNY, CDR2 SVGAGI (reference sequence). The CDR3 has 12 amino acids.

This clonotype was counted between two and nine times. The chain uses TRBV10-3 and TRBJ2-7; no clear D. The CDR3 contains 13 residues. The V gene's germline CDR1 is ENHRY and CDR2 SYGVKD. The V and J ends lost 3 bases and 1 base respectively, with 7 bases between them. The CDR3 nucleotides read TGTGCCATCAGTGACCAGTATTCCTACGAGCAGTACTTC. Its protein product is CAISDQYSYEQYF.

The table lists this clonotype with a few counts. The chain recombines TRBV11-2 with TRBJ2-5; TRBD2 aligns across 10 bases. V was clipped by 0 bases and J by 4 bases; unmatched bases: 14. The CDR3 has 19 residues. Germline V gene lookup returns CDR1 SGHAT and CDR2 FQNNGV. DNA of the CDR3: TGTGCCAGCAGCTTAGACATAGCGGGAGGAAAAGGTCGAGGAGAGACCCAGTACTTC. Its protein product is CASSLDIAGGKGRGETQYF. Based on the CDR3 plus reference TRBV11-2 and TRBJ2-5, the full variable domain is EAGVAQSPRYKIIEKRQSVAFWCNPISGHATLYWYQQILGQGPKLLIQFQNNGVVDDSQLPKDRFSAERLKGVDSTLKIQPAKLEDSAVYLCASSLDIAGGKGRGETQYFGPGTRLLVL.

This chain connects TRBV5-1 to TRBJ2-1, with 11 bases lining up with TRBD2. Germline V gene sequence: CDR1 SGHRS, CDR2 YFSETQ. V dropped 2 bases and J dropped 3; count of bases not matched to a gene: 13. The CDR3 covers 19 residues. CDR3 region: CASSFSLAGGVEDYNEQFF. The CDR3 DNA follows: TGCGCCAGCAGCTTTAGCCTAGCGGGAGGTGTAGAGGACTACAATGAGCAGTTCTTC.

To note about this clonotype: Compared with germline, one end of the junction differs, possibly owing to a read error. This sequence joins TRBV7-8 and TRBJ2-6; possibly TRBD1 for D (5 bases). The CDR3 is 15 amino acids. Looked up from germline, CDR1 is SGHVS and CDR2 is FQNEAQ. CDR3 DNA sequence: TGTGCCAGCAGCTTAGTCCGATTTGGGGCCATCGTCCTGACTTTC. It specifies CASSLVRFGAIVLTF. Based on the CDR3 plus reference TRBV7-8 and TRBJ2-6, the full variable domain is GAGVSQSPRYKVAKRGQDVALRCDPISGHVSLFWYQQALGQGPEFLTYFQNEAQLDKSGLPSDRFFAERPEGSVSTLKIQRTQQEDSAVYLCASSLVRFGAIVLTFGAGSRLTVL.

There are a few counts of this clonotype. The CDR3 region is CASSAASSTDTQYF. In DNA form, the CDR3 reads TGTGCCAGCAGCGCCGCCTCTAGCACAGATACGCAGTATTTT. The J gene is TRBJ2-3, the V gene TRBV9; D not resolved. Trimming removed 3 bases from V and 0 bases from J, with 8 bases in between. The CDR3 has 14 residues. Germline CDR1 is SGDLS and CDR2 is YYNGEE.

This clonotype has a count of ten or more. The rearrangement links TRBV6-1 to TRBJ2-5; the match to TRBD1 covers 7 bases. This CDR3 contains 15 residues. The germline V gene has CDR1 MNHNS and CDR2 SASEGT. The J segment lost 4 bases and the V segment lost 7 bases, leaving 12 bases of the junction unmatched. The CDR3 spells CASMSGIGGAETQYF. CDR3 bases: TGTGCCAGCATGTCCGGAATAGGGGGCGCAGAGACCCAGTACTTC.

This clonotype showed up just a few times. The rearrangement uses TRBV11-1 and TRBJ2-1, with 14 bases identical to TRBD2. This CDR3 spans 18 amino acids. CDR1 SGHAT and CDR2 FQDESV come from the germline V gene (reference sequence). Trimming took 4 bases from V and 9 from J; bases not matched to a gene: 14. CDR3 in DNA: TGTGCCAGCAGCTCGCTGGTCGACGGGACTAGCGGGAGTGGTGAGCAGTTCTTC. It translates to CASSSLVDGTSGSGEQFF. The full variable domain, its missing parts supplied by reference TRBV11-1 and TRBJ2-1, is EAEVAQSPRYKITEKSQAVAFWCDPISGHATLYWYRQILGQGPELLVQFQDESVVDDSQLPKDRFSAERLKGVDSTLKIQPAELGDSAMYLCASSSLVDGTSGSGEQFFGPGTRLTVL.

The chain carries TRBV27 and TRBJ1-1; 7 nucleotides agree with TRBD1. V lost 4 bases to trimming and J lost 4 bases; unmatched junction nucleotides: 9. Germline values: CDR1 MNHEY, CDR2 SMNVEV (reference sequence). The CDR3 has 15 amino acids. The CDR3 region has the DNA TGTGCCAGCAGTTCCAGGGGGGGGCAACGCACTGAAGCTTTCTTT. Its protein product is CASSSRGGQRTEAFF.

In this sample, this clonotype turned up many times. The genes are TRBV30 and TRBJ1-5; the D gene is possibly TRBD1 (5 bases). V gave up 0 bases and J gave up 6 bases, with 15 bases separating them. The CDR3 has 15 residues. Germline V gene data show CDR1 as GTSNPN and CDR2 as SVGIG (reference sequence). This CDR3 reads CAWSVRQGGTQPQHF. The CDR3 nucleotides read TGTGCCTGGAGTGTACGTCAGGGTGGGACTCAGCCCCAGCATTTT. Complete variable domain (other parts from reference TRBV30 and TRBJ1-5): SQTIHQWPATLVQPVGSPLSLECTVEGTSNPNLYWYRQAAGRGLQLLFYSVGIGQISSEVPQNLSASRPQDRQFILSSKKLLLSDSGFYLCAWSVRQGGTQPQHFGDGTRLSIL.